These T cell receptor beta chains were read from a single sample in a study of blood T cell repertoires in COVID-19. Using immunoSEQ multiplex PCR, the repertoire was profiled, and TCRdb retains in-frame clones only, with some absent. The table lists some 240,000 clones, 80% to 95% of them singletons. Material for sequencing was peripheral blood. These receptors were taken from a man between 60 and 75 years old with COVID-19, enrolled during active disease. The CDR3 runs from the conserved cysteine through the conserved F or W. Fields, in order: clone size, D gene, J gene, V gene, CDR3 protein, CDR3 DNA. A D gene is named only where the DNA matches it firmly. Expanded clones get a size class; other rows say once, few or many, or leave the size out.

-,TRBD1,TRBJ1-6,TRBV4-2,CASSQSGQGNSYNSPLHF,TGTGCCAGCAGCCAATCCGGACAGGGAAACTCCTATAATTCACCCCTCCACTTT
-,-,TRBJ1-3,TRBV9,CASSVADSGNTIYF,TGTGCCAGCAGCGTAGCAGACTCTGGAAACACCATATATTTT
-,-,TRBJ2-3,TRBV7-9,CASSPRGTRSDTQYF,TGTGCCAGCAGCCCCAGGGGGACTCGCAGTGATACGCAGTATTTT
-,TRBD1,TRBJ2-5,TRBV9,CASSGPGTGGLFGETQYF,TGTGCCAGCAGCGGTCCCGGGACAGGGGGCCTTTTCGGTGAGACCCAGTACTTC
-,-,TRBJ2-3,TRBV6-2/TRBV6-3,CASSYQARNSVRIHTDTQYF,TGTGCCAGCAGTTACCAGGCCAGGAATTCCGTTCGGATCCACACAGATACGCAGTATTTT
once,TRBD1,TRBJ2-7,TRBV23-1,CASSQSIDHRDSYEQYF,TGCGCCAGCAGTCAATCGATTGATCACAGGGACAGCTACGAGCAGTACTTC
once,TRBD1,TRBJ1-5,TRBV6-6,CASTDRDQPQHF,TGTGCCAGTACGGACAGGGATCAGCCCCAGCATTTT
-,TRBD2,TRBJ2-3,TRBV3-1/TRBV3-2,CASSRRLAGDGTDTQYF,TGTGCCAGCAGCCGCAGACTAGCGGGAGATGGTACAGATACGCAGTATTTT
-,-,TRBJ1-2,TRBV7-2,CASSPTGAGRAPNYGYTF,TGTGCCAGCAGCCCTACCGGGGCAGGGAGGGCCCCTAACTATGGCTACACCTTC
-,TRBD2,TRBJ2-5,TRBV7-7,CASSFTSGGETQYF,TGTGCTAGCAGCTTTACTAGCGGGGGGGAGACCCAGTACTTC
-,-,TRBJ1-5,TRBV2,CASTREYVSNQPQHF,TGTGCCAGCACCCGGGAGTATGTAAGCAATCAGCCCCAGCATTTT
-,TRBD1,TRBJ1-2,TRBV10-3,CAISEADRVGYTF,TGTGCCATCAGTGAGGCGGACAGGGTCGGCTACACCTTC
-,TRBD1,TRBJ1-1,TRBV7-9,CASSSRDRRNTEAFF,TGTGCCAGCAGCTCCCGGGACAGAAGGAACACTGAAGCTTTCTTT
-,TRBD1,TRBJ1-1,TRBV14,CASSPGQGRKAFF,TGTGCCAGCAGCCCCGGACAGGGTAGGAAAGCTTTCTTT
-,-,TRBJ2-1,TRBV19,CASSILGPRNEQFF,TGTGCCAGTAGTATACTGGGGCCGCGGAATGAGCAGTTCTTC
-,-,TRBJ2-2,TRBV7-9,CASRSSGTGELFF,TGTGCCAGCAGAAGTTCAGGGACCGGGGAGCTGTTTTTT
-,-,TRBJ2-7,TRBV19,CASSMLAYSYEQYF,TGTGCCAGTAGTATGCTAGCGTATTCCTACGAGCAGTACTTC
-,TRBD2,TRBJ2-7,TRBV5-1,CASSLAAGGSYEQYF,TGCGCCAGCAGCTTGGCCGCGGGGGGCTCCTACGAGCAGTACTTC
-,TRBD1,TRBJ1-1,TRBV19,CASSIGLETGSEAFF,TGTGCCAGTAGTATCGGTCTAGAGACAGGGTCTGAAGCTTTCTTT
-,TRBD1,TRBJ1-2,TRBV19,CASSRGQPYGYTF,TGTGCCAGTAGTAGGGGACAGCCCTATGGCTACACCTTC
-,TRBD1,TRBJ1-5,TRBV9,CASSEGTGVQPQHF,TGTGCCAGCAGCGAGGGGACAGGAGTTCAGCCCCAGCATTTT
-,-,TRBJ1-1,TRBV28,CASSLYSNRDTEAFF,TGTGCCAGCAGTTTATACAGCAACAGGGACACTGAAGCTTTCTTT
-,-,TRBJ2-2,TRBV4-1,CASSQEWQNVRELFF,TGCGCCAGCAGCCAAGAATGGCAAAACGTACGGGAGCTGTTTTTT
-,TRBD2,TRBJ2-3,TRBV29-1,CSVDGLAGTDTQYF,TGCAGCGTTGACGGCCTAGCGGGCACAGATACGCAGTATTTT
-,-,TRBJ2-1,TRBV4-1,CASSQPRRGHEQFF,TGCGCCAGCAGCCAACCCCGAAGAGGGCATGAGCAGTTCTTC
-,-,TRBJ1-5,TRBV6-5,CASSYSTGVQPQHF,TGTGCCAGCAGTTACTCCACAGGTGTTCAGCCCCAGCATTTT
-,TRBD1,TRBJ2-7,TRBV2,CASTGGTGGYEQYF,TGTGCCAGCACCGGGGGGACAGGGGGTTACGAGCAGTACTTC
many,-,TRBJ2-7,TRBV4-2,CASSQDGTSASYEQYF,TGTGCCAGCAGCCAAGACGGGACATCGGCCTCCTACGAGCAGTACTTC
-,TRBD1,TRBJ1-1,TRBV18,CASSKQGPGTEAFF,TGTGCCAGCTCAAAACAGGGGCCTGGCACTGAAGCTTTCTTT
-,TRBD1,TRBJ2-7,TRBV2,CASRDRASYEQYF,TGTGCCAGCCGCGACAGGGCCTCCTACGAGCAGTACTTC
-,TRBD2,TRBJ2-1,TRBV18,CASSPGLAGGLNYNEQFF,TGTGCCAGCTCACCGGGACTAGCGGGGGGCCTTAACTACAATGAGCAGTTCTTC
-,-,TRBJ2-7,TRBV2,CASSYRSHEQYF,TGTGCCAGCAGTTACAGGTCACACGAGCAGTACTTC
-,TRBD1,TRBJ1-1,TRBV18,CASSETGNEAFF,TGTGCCAGCTCAGAGACAGGGAATGAAGCTTTCTTT
many,TRBD1,TRBJ2-2,TRBV28,CASSWTGTGQSGELFF,TGTGCCAGCAGTTGGACCGGGACAGGGCAATCCGGGGAGCTGTTTTTT
-,-,TRBJ1-2,TRBV2,CASSGRDTNYGYTF,TGTGCCAGCAGTGGCCGGGACACCAACTATGGCTACACCTTC
-,TRBD2,TRBJ2-6,TRBV3-1/TRBV3-2,CASSPQIGLAGVTGANVLTF,TGTGCCAGCAGCCCCCAGATCGGACTAGCGGGAGTTACTGGGGCCAACGTCCTGACTTTC
-,TRBD2,TRBJ2-7,TRBV10-1,CASSEWHSGREEQYF,TGCGCCAGCAGTGAGTGGCATAGCGGGAGAGAAGAGCAGTACTTC
-,-,TRBJ1-1,TRBV5-4,CASRLGQRGEAFF,TGTGCCAGCAGACTGGGACAACGAGGGGAAGCTTTCTTT
-,-,TRBJ1-5,TRBV19,CASSTFHRVSNQPQHF,TGTGCCAGTAGTACGTTCCACAGGGTTAGCAATCAGCCCCAGCATTTT
-,TRBD2,TRBJ2-3,TRBV6-2/TRBV6-3,CASSRLAIFTDTQYF,TGTGCCAGCAGTCGACTAGCGATTTTCACAGATACGCAGTATTTT
-,-,TRBJ1-1,TRBV5-1,CASSLQGDTEAFF,TGCGCCAGCAGCTTACAGGGAGACACTGAAGCTTTCTTT
-,-,TRBJ2-7,TRBV21-1,CASSSEQGTYEQYF,TGTGCCAGCAGCAGCGAACAGGGGACCTACGAGCAGTACTTC
-,-,TRBJ2-1,TRBV11-2,CASSPPGSYSYTEQFF,TGTGCCAGCAGCCCCCCCGGGAGTTACTCCTACACTGAGCAGTTCTTC
-,TRBD1,TRBJ1-5,TRBV7-9,CASSLGQGGGLNQPQHF,TGTGCCAGCAGCTTAGGACAGGGGGGTGGATTAAACCAGCCCCAGCATTTT
-,TRBD2,TRBJ2-5,TRBV10-2,CASSRTREGTQYF,TGCGCCAGCAGTCGAACCCGGGAGGGGACCCAGTACTTC
once,-,TRBJ1-2,TRBV3-1/TRBV3-2,CASSPSRTGTYGYTF,TGTGCCAGCAGCCCATCGCGGACTGGAACGTATGGCTACACCTTC